The 22 T cell receptor beta chains given below trace back to one sample, sequenced in a study of T cell repertoires in cytomegalovirus infection (dated by TCRdb to between 2018 and 2021). Data came from an Illumina HiSeq 1500. The raw public data were reprocessed by TCRdb itself: fastp quality trimming at Q25, MiXCR clonotype calling, in-frame beta chains only. When rows share a CDR3 protein, they turn into one entry using the most common DNA and genes. The sample contains some 680,000 distinct CDR3 sequences, 35% of them found a single time. Of the sample, around 2.8% is held by the ten largest clones. Sequencing was carried out using PBMCs. The receptors come from a human donor in good health (CMV status not recorded). Some clones in this sample may be carry-over from other donors' samples.

On this clonotype itself: The junction shows a germline mismatch at one end, possibly a read error. J is TRBJ1-6 and V is TRBV7-2, with 9 bases matching TRBD1. The germline V gene has CDR1 SGHTA and CDR2 FQGNSA. There are 15 residues in the CDR3. The CDR3 nucleotides read TGTGACAGCAGCTCGGGACAGGGTTCGGGATCACCCCTCCACTTT. This encodes CDSSSGQGSGSPLHF. The full variable domain, rest sourced from reference TRBV7-2 and TRBJ1-6, is GAGVSQSPSNKVTEKGKDVELRCDPISGHTALYWYRQSLGQGLEFLIYFQGNSAPDKSGLPSDRFSAERTGGSVSTLTIQRTQQEDSAVYLCDSSSGQGSGSPLHFGNGTRLTVT.

To note about this clonotype: A much more abundant neighbour one base away suggests this may be a read error. The rearrangement uses TRBV7-6 and TRBJ1-5, with D possibly TRBD1 on 5 matching bases. Germline CDR1 reads SGHVS; CDR2 reads FNYEAQ. V lost 1 base, J lost 2 bases, and 15 bases lay in between. CDR3 length: 17 residues. CDR3 DNA: TGTGCCAGCAGCTTAGACGTGAGGGACTCGGGCAATCAGCCCCAGCATTTT. It codes for CASSLDVRDSGNQPQHF.

The CDR3 is CASSFGLALGNEQFF. In DNA form, the CDR3 reads TGTGCCAGCAGCTTTGGACTAGCTCTTGGGAATGAGCAGTTCTTC. J is TRBJ2-1 and V is TRBV7-8; 8 bases fit TRBD2. With 3 bases clipped from V and 7 bases from J, the junction kept 8 bases outside the gene matches. CDR1 is SGHVS, CDR2 FQNEAQ, per germline. CDR3 length equals 15 residues.

Only one count was recorded for this clonotype. V gene TRBV5-6 combines with J gene TRBJ2-5; 8 bases fit TRBD1. J was trimmed by 4 bases and V by 0 bases; bases with no gene match: 8. In germline, CDR1 is SGHDT, CDR2 YYEEEE. This CDR3 is built from 16 residues. This CDR3 reads CASSLDQGAGGETQYF. DNA for the CDR3: TGTGCCAGCAGCTTGGACCAGGGGGCTGGGGGAGAGACCCAGTACTTC.

This chain connects TRBV19 to TRBJ1-5, with D uncertain. V lost 8 bases to trimming and J lost 3 bases, with 17 bases between them. The CDR3 runs to 15 residues. Germline V gene data show CDR1 as LNHDA and CDR2 as SQIVND (reference sequence). In nucleotides, the CDR3 is TGTGCCAGTGAGGCTTTGATGAGACCCAATCAGCCCCAGCATTTT. Translating it yields CASEALMRPNQPQHF.

The chain employs TRBV7-9 and TRBJ1-3; no definite D call. Germline CDR1 SEHNR, CDR2 FQNEAQ (reference sequence). CDR3 length: 15 amino acids. With 7 bases removed from V and 0 bases from J, the gap between germline ends came to 13 bases. For the CDR3, the DNA is TGTGCCAGCACCCCTGGGCAGCGCTCTGGAAACACCATATATTTT. Encoded protein: CASTPGQRSGNTIYF.

This clonotype was seen a handful of times. The gene calls are TRBV10-3 and TRBJ1-4, with D perhaps matching TRBD1 (5 bases). Per germline, CDR1 ENHRY and CDR2 SYGVKD. The length of the CDR3 is 15 residues. Deletions cut 0 bases from V and 2 bases from J, with 7 bases between. CDR3 bases: TGTGCCATCAGTGAGTCGGGGGTGACTAATGAAAAACTGTTTTTT. Amino acid sequence: CAISESGVTNEKLFF.

This clonotype has at least ten counts. The chain links TRBV25-1 to TRBJ2-7; 10 bases are a match to TRBD1. V lost 6 bases and J lost 3; bases outside the gene matches: 2. CDR1 is MGHDK and CDR2 is SYGVNS in the germline V gene. The CDR3 has 13 amino acids. The CDR3 loop is CASRGQGNYEQYF. Written as DNA, the CDR3 is TGTGCCAGCAGGGGACAGGGGAACTACGAGCAGTACTTC.

The chain couples TRBV7-6 to TRBJ2-7; 12 positions agree with TRBD2. The CDR3 contains 18 residues. Germline V gives CDR1 SGHVS, CDR2 FNYEAQ. The J segment lost 3 bases and the V segment lost 1 base, leaving 10 bases of the junction unmatched. DNA for the CDR3: TGTGCCAGCAGCTTAGGACTAGCGGGAGTTCATGCCAACTACGAGCAGTACTTC. Encoded protein: CASSLGLAGVHANYEQYF.

The V call is TRBV28, the J call TRBJ2-3, with 11 bases matching TRBD2. The CDR3 has 16 amino acids. Germline CDR1 and CDR2: MDHEN and SYDVKM. V lost 5 bases, J lost 6 bases, and 10 bases stayed unmatched. CDR3 sequence (DNA): TGTGCCAGCAGTCCCTCCATAGCGGGAGGGGCGGATACGCAGTATTTT. This codes for CASSPSIAGGADTQYF. Using reference TRBV28 and TRBJ2-3 for the parts outside the CDR3, the full variable domain is DVKVTQSSRYLVKRTGEKVFLECVQDMDHENMFWYRQDPGLGLRLIYFSYDVKMKEKGDIPEGYSVSREKKERFSLILESASTNQTSMYLCASSPSIAGGADTQYFGPGTRLTVL.

The chain links TRBV7-9 to TRBJ2-1, with 7 bases identical to TRBD2. CDR1 is SEHNR, CDR2 FQNEAQ, per germline (reference sequence). The length of the CDR3 is 12 residues. Trimming cost V 7 bases and J 13 bases; bases outside gene matches: 10. In nucleotides, the CDR3 is TGTGCCAGCACTTGGGGGGGGGGGTTACAGTTCTTC. Translating it yields CASTWGGGLQFF.

This chain joins TRBV27 and TRBJ1-1; 11 bases align to TRBD1. Germline V lookup: CDR1 MNHEY, CDR2 SMNVEV (reference sequence). V lost 2 bases to trimming and J lost 1 base; unmatched junction nucleotides: 12. This CDR3 region has 19 residues. This CDR3 is CASSLRRTGGWRKNTEAFF. CDR3 nucleotide sequence: TGTGCCAGCAGTTTACGCCGGACAGGGGGCTGGAGGAAGAACACTGAAGCTTTCTTT.

The genes are TRBV12-3 or TRBV12-4 and TRBJ2-7; 10 nucleotides align to TRBD1. V shed 2 bases, J shed 5 bases, and the junction held 9 bases outside the gene matches. The CDR3 extends over 16 amino acids. CDR3: CASSLRAGQGSHEQYF. CDR3 in DNA: TGTGCCAGCAGTTTACGAGCGGGACAGGGGTCCCACGAGCAGTACTTC.

The chain employs TRBV27 and TRBJ1-3; TRBD1 might be the D (5 bases). The CDR3 covers 14 residues. V lost 5 bases and J 5 bases, leaving 13 bases between the germline ends. Germline values: CDR1 MNHEY, CDR2 SMNVEV (reference sequence). The CDR3 spells CASSPPGPRNTIYF. In DNA, the CDR3 is TGTGCCAGCAGTCCCCCAGGGCCAAGAAACACCATATATTTT.

This clonotype has more than one count but fewer than ten. This chain links TRBV6-1 with TRBJ1-1, with D unresolved. V was pared by 9 bases and J by 3 bases, with 17 bases between. This CDR3 spans 14 amino acids. From germline, CDR1 is MNHNS and CDR2 SASEGT. In DNA, the CDR3 is TGTGCCAGTCCACAAGGAGTTAGGTACACTGAAGCTTTCTTT. It specifies CASPQGVRYTEAFF.

The chain recombines TRBV28 with TRBJ1-1; 11 bases line up with TRBD1. CDR1 is MDHEN, CDR2 SYDVKM, per germline. Trimming cost V 5 bases and J 6 bases; bases outside gene matches: 8. The CDR3 totals 15 residues. The CDR3 spells CASSTPGQGAAEAFF. In DNA form, the CDR3 reads TGTGCCAGCAGTACACCCGGACAGGGGGCCGCTGAAGCTTTCTTT. Filled out from reference TRBV28 and TRBJ1-1, the complete variable domain reads DVKVTQSSRYLVKRTGEKVFLECVQDMDHENMFWYRQDPGLGLRLIYFSYDVKMKEKGDIPEGYSVSREKKERFSLILESASTNQTSMYLCASSTPGQGAAEAFFGQGTRLTVV.

The gene calls are TRBV20-1 and TRBJ1-6, with a weak D call TRBD1 (6 bases). Germline V gene lookup returns CDR1 DFQATT and CDR2 SNEGSKA (reference sequence). Trimming cost V 2 bases and J 7 bases, with 9 bases left between them. This CDR3 comprises 13 residues. CDR3 nucleotides: TGCAGTGCTAGAATGGACAGAAATTCACCCCTCCACTTT. Its protein is CSARMDRNSPLHF.

This clonotype has just one count. A much more abundant neighbour one base away suggests this may be a read error. The chain joins TRBV7-6 to TRBJ1-4, with TRBD1 as a possible D gene (5 bases). Germline V gene sequence: CDR1 SGHVS, CDR2 FNYEAQ. The CDR3 covers 14 residues. The CDR3 coding sequence is TGTGCCAACAGCTTGCGGCTTGGTTCGGGGGAACTGTTTTTT. Its translation is CANSLRLGSGELFF.

The rearrangement joins TRBV7-2 to TRBJ1-6; D is perhaps TRBD1 (5 bases). The V gene lost 7 bases and the J gene lost 6 bases, with 13 bases spanning the gap. Looked up from germline, CDR1 is SGHTA and CDR2 is FQGNSA. CDR3 length equals 14 residues. The CDR3 bases are TGTGCCAGCAACAAACAGGTCGTTAATTCACCCCTCCACTTT. Its protein is CASNKQVVNSPLHF. Full variable domain (outside the CDR3, taken from reference TRBV7-2 and TRBJ1-6): GAGVSQSPSNKVTEKGKDVELRCDPISGHTALYWYRQSLGQGLEFLIYFQGNSAPDKSGLPSDRFSAERTGGSVSTLTIQRTQQEDSAVYLCASNKQVVNSPLHFGNGTRLTVT.

The chain combines TRBV9 with TRBJ2-3, with TRBD2 identical over 9 bases. The CDR3 totals 19 residues. J gave up 0 bases and V 4 bases, and 15 bases lay outside the gene matches. CDR1 is SGDLS and CDR2 is YYNGEE in the germline V gene. The CDR3 sequence: CASSPRMGRGGTSTDTQYF. The CDR3 DNA reads as TGTGCCAGCAGCCCCCGGATGGGGCGGGGGGGAACTAGCACAGATACGCAGTATTTT.

The CDR3 DNA follows: TGTGCCAGCAACGTAGCGGGGACGTCTCCAGATACGCAGTATTTT. Translation: CASNVAGTSPDTQYF. The chain joins TRBV7-9 to TRBJ2-3; TRBD2 aligns across 8 bases. The trim removed 7 bases at V and 4 bases at J, leaving 10 bases unmatched. This CDR3 is built from 15 residues. Germline V gives CDR1 SEHNR, CDR2 FQNEAQ (reference sequence).

This clonotype was recorded a few times. This rearrangement joins TRBV19 to TRBJ1-2; weak D call: TRBD1 (5 bases). CDR3 size: 14 residues. Germline-derived CDR1 and CDR2 are LNHDA and SQIVND (reference sequence). V was cut by 3 bases and J by 1 base, with 9 bases left in between. CDR3 nucleotides: TGTGCCAGTAGTATGACGGGGGTTAACTATGGCTACACCTTC. Protein sequence: CASSMTGVNYGYTF.